This TCR beta chain was sequenced for a study of blood T cells in healthy people across ages. CDR1 is SNHLY and CDR2 is FYNNEI in the germline V gene. CDR3 length: 17 residues. With 4 bases clipped from V and 9 bases from J, the junction kept 16 bases outside the gene matches. In its sample, this clonotype was seen a few times. A second roughly 6 to 11 cycle PCR used barcoded and J-beta primers. MiXCR, applied by TCRdb to the 5' RACE reads, yields one record per CDR3 protein. The data hold 1.6 million or so distinct CDR3 sequences, with about 31% observed a single time. This clonotype was obtained from a woman in her 30s in good health. Sequences were obtained from blood. The V and J genes are TRBV2 and TRBJ2-1, with TRBD2 matching over 9 bases. In DNA, the CDR3 is TGTGCCAGCAGTGTGTTTGGCGGGAGGGGGTCTGTAACTGAGCAGTTCTTC. Residues: CASSVFGGRGSVTEQFF. Using reference TRBV2 and TRBJ2-1 for the parts outside the CDR3, the full variable domain is EPEVTQTPSHQVTQMGQEVILRCVPISNHLYFYWYRQILGQKVEFLVSFYNNEISEKSEIFDDQFSVERPDGSNFTLKIRSTKLEDSAMYFCASSVFGGRGSVTEQFFGPGTRLTVL.